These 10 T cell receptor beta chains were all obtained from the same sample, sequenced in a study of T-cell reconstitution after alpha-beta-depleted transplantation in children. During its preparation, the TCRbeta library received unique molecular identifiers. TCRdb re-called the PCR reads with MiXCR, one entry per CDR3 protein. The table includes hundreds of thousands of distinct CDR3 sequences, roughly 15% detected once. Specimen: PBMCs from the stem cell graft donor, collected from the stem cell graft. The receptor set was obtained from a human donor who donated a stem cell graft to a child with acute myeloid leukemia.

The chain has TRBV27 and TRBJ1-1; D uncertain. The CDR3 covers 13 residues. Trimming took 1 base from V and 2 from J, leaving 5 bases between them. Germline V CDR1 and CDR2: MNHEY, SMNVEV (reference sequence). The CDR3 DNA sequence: TGTGCCAGCAGTTTATTCAGAAACACTGAAGCTTTCTTT. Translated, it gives CASSLFRNTEAFF.

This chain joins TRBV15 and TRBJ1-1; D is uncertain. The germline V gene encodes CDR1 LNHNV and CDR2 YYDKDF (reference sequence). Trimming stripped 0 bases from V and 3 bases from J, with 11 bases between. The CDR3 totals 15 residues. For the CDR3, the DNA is TGTGCCACCAGCAGAGAGGTAGCAATTGACACTGAAGCTTTCTTT. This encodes CATSREVAIDTEAFF.

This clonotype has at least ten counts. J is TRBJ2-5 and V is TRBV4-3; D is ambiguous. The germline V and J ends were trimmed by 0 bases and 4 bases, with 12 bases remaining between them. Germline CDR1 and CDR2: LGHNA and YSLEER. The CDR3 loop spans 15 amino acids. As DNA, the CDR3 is TGCGCCAGCAGCCAAGAAGCAGGTTATCGAGAGACCCAGTACTTC. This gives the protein CASSQEAGYRETQYF.

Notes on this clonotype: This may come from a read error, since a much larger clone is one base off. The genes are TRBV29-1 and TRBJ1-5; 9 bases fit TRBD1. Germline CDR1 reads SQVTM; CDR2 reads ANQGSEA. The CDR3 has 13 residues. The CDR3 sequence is CSAGQGNGQPQNF. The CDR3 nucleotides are TGCAGCGCCGGACAGGGGAATGGACAGCCCCAGAATTTT.

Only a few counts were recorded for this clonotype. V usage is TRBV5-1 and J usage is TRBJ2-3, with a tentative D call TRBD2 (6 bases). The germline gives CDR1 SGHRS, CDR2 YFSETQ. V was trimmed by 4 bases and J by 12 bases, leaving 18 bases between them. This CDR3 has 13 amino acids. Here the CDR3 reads CASSPYDGGVQYF. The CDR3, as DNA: TGCGCCAGCAGCCCCTACGACGGCGGGGTTCAGTATTTT. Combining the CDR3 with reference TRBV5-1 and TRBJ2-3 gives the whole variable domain KAGVTQTPRYLIKTRGQQVTLSCSPISGHRSVSWYQQTPGQGLQFLFEYFSETQRNKGNFPGRFSGRQFSNSRSEMNVSTLELGDSALYLCASSPYDGGVQYFGPGTRLTVL.

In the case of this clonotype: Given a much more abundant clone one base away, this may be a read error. CDR3: CASSLRPAPRGTDAFF. The CDR3, as DNA: TGTGCCAGCAGTTTAAGGCCGGCCCCGCGGGGGACTGACGCTTTCTTT. The genes are TRBV12-3 or TRBV12-4 and TRBJ1-1, with D maybe TRBD1 (5 bases). There are 16 residues in the CDR3.

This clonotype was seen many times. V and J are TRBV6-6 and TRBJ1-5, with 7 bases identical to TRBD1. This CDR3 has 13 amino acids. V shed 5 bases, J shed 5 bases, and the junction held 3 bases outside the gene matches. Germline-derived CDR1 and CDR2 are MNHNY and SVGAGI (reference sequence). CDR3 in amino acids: CASSRQGDQPQHF. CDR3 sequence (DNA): TGTGCCAGCAGTCGACAGGGCGATCAGCCCCAGCATTTT.

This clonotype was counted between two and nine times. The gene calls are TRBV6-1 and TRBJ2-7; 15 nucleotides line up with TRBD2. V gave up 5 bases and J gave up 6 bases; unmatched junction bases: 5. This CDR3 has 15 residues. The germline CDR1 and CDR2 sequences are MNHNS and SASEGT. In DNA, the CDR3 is TGTGCCAGCAGTCCCCGGACTAGCGGGGGGGGCGAGCAGTACTTC. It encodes CASSPRTSGGGEQYF.

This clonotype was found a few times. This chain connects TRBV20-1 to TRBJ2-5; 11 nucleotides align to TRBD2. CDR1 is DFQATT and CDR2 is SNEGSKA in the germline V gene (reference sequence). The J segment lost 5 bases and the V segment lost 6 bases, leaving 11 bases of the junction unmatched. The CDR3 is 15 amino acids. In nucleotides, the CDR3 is TGCAGTGCCCGGACTAGCGGGTTCTCTTGGGAGACCCAGTACTTC. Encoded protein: CSARTSGFSWETQYF.

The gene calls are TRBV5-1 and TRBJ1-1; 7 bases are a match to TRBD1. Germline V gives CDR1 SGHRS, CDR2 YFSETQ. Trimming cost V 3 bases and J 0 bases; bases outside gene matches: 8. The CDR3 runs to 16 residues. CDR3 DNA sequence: TGCGCCAGCAGCTGGGAAATCGGACAGGTGAACACTGAAGCTTTCTTT. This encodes CASSWEIGQVNTEAFF.